Sequencing of this TCR beta chain was carried out in a study of blood T cell repertoires in COVID-19. The germline V gene encodes CDR1 MNHEY and CDR2 SMNVEV (reference sequence). This CDR3 spans 14 amino acids. The junction had 4 bases not matched to a gene; V was cut back by 3 bases and J by 5 bases. Data came from immunoSEQ multiplex PCR; TCRdb stores just in-frame clones and leaves some out. The sample has 450,000 to 600,000 clones; about 85% are singletons. The sequencing sample was made of PBMCs or T cells enriched from blood (not recorded which). The chain couples TRBV27 to TRBJ1-5, with 7 bases that match TRBD1. The sequence was collected from a woman aged 18 to 35 who had recovered from COVID-19. CDR3 DNA sequence: TGTGCCAGCAGTTTCCGACAGGGTGATCAGCCCCAGCATTTT. The encoded protein is CASSFRQGDQPQHF.